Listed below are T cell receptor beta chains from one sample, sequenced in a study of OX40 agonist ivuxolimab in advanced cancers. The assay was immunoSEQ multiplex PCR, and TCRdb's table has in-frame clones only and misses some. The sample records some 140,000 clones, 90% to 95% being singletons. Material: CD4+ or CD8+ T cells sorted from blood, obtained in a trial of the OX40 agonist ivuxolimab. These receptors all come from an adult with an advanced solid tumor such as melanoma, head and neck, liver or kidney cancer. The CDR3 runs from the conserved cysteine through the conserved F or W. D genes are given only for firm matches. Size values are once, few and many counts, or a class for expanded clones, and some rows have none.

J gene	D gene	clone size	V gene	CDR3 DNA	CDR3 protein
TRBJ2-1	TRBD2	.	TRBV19	TGTGCCAGTGGACTAGCGGGGATCAATGAGCAGTTCTTC	CASGLAGINEQFF
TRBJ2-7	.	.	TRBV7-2	TGTGCCAGCAGCCGACCTGGCGGAGCGACCGAGCAGTACTTC	CASSRPGGATEQYF
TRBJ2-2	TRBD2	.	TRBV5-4	TGTGCCAGCAGCAAGCGGGGGGGGACCACCGGGGAGCTGTTTTTT	CASSKRGGTTGELFF
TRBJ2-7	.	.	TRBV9	TGTGCCAGCAGCCTAAGGGGGGACAGCTTCTCCTACGAGCAGTACTTC	CASSLRGDSFSYEQYF
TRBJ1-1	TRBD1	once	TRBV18	TGTGCCAGCTCAAACAGGGGACCTGGCACTGAAGCTTTCTTT	CASSNRGPGTEAFF
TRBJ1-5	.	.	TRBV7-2	TGTGCCAGCAGCCCAGGACAGAATCAGCCCCAGCATTTT	CASSPGQNQPQHF
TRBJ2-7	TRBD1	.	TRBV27	TGTGCCAGCAGTCCACTCACCGACAGGGTGTTGACCTACGAGCAGTACTTC	CASSPLTDRVLTYEQYF
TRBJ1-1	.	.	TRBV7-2	TGTGCCAGCAGCGTACTCCAGGGTTGGAACACTGAAGCTTTCTTT	CASSVLQGWNTEAFF
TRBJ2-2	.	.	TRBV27	TGTGCCAGCAGTTTATGGGGATCGAACACCGGGGAGCTGTTTTTT	CASSLWGSNTGELFF
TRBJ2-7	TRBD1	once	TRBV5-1	TGCGCCAGCAGCGGGTGGACAGGGATCAACGAGCAGTACTTC	CASSGWTGINEQYF
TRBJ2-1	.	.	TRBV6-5	TGTGCCAGCAGTTACACAGCCAGTTACAATGAGCAGTTCTTC	CASSYTASYNEQFF
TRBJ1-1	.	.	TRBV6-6	TGTGCCACCAATTTCGGGTCTGAAGCTTTCTTT	CATNFGSEAFF
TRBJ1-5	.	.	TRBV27	TGTGCCAGCAGTTTCGGGACGGCCCTAAATCAGCCCCAGCATTTT	CASSFGTALNQPQHF
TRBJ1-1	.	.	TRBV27	TGTGCCAGCAGTTTTAGGGGGGGCACTGAAGCTTTCTTT	CASSFRGGTEAFF
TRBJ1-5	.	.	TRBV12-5	TGTGCTAGTGGTTTGGATGTTTACCAGCCCCAGCATTTT	CASGLDVYQPQHF
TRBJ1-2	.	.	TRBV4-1	TGCGCCAGCAGCCAAGAAGGAGTGGTGTGGGGGGTTAACTATGGCTACACCTTC	CASSQEGVVWGVNYGYTF
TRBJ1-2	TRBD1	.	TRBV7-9	TGTGCCGTTACAGGGGACCATGGCTACACCTTC	CAVTGDHGYTF
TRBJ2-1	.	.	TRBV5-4	TGTGCCAGCACCTTCCCGGGGGCAGGGCGTTTTTCCTACAATGAGCAGTTCTTC	CASTFPGAGRFSYNEQFF
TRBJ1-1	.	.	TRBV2	TGTGCCAGCACCTTCGGGGGGATCCGTGACACTGAAGCTTTCTTT	CASTFGGIRDTEAFF
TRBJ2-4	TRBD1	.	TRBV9	TGTGCCAGCAGCGCTCTGGACAGGTTAAACATTCAGTACTTC	CASSALDRLNIQYF
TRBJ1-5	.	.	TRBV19	TGTGCCAGTAGTATCTCAAGGGGCTATAGCAATCAGCCCCAGCATTTT	CASSISRGYSNQPQHF
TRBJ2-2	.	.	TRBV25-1	TGTGCCAGCAGTGTCCCGGGACTGAGAACCGGGGAGCTGTTTTTT	CASSVPGLRTGELFF
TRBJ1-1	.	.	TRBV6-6	TGTGCCAGCAGTTATCTTGACACATTTGAAGCTTTCTTT	CASSYLDTFEAFF
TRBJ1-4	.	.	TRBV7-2	TGTGCCAGCAGCCTAGCCTACAGCTCCGAAAAACTGTTTTTT	CASSLAYSSEKLFF
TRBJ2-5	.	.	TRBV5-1	TGCGCCAGCAGCTTGACCCAAGGCGACGAGACCCAGTACTTC	CASSLTQGDETQYF
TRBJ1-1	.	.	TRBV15	TGTGCCACCAGCAGAGTGGGGGGCGCAGCTTTCTTT	CATSRVGGAAFF
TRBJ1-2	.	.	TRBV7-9	TGTGCCAGCAGCTTTATAGGGGCAGGCGGCTATGGCTACACCTTC	CASSFIGAGGYGYTF
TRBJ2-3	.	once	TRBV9	TGTGCCAGCAGCGCACGCCCTCCGGCAGATACGCAGTATTTT	CASSARPPADTQYF
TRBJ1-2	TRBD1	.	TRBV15	TGTGCCACCAGCAGAGATCGGGGGACAGGGCAATCCTATGGCTACACCTTC	CATSRDRGTGQSYGYTF
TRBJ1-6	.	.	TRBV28	TGTGCCAGCAGTCGACGGGTTTCACCCCTCCACTTT	CASSRRVSPLHF
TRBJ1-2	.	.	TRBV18	TGTGCCAGCCACCCACAGGAAGCTTCTGGCTACACCTTC	CASHPQEASGYTF
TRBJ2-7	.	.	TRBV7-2	TGTGCCAGCAGCTCCTCCCCAAGTTCCTACGAGCAGTACTTC	CASSSSPSSYEQYF
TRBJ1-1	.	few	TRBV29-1	TGCAGCGATACCGGGAACACTGAAGCTTTCTTT	CSDTGNTEAFF
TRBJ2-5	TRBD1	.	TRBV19	TGTGCCACTTCGGACAGGGCTGGCCTTGCAGAGACCCAGTACTTC	CATSDRAGLAETQYF
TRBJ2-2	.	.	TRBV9	TGTGCCAGCACAGAACATGGGGACACCGGGGAGCTGTTTTTT	CASTEHGDTGELFF
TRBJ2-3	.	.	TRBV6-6	TGTGCCAGCAGGGAGTCAGGAGGGGGAGATACGCAGTATTTT	CASRESGGGDTQYF
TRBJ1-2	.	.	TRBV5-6	TGTGCCAGCAGTCGGGAGATCGGCTACACCTTC	CASSREIGYTF
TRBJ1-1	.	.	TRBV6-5	TGTGCCAGCAGCGGGGTGTTCCCTCCGAACGGGGAAGCTTTCTTT	CASSGVFPPNGEAFF
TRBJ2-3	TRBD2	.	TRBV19	TGTGCCAGTAGCCGTCTAGCGGGCAGCACAGATACGCAGTATTTT	CASSRLAGSTDTQYF
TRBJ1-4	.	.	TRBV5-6	TGTGCCAGCAGCAAAGGGACTAATGAAAAACTGTTTTTT	CASSKGTNEKLFF
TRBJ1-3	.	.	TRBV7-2	TGTGCCAGCAGCTCCCTCCGACGGCTCTCTGGAAACACCATATATTTT	CASSSLRRLSGNTIYF
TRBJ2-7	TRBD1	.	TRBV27	TGTGCCAGCAGAGGACAGGGGGGGGGCGAGCAGTACTTC	CASRGQGGGEQYF
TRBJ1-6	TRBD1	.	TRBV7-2	TGTGCCAGCAGCTTGGGCGGGACAGTTTATTCACCCCTCCACTTT	CASSLGGTVYSPLHF
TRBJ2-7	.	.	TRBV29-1	TGCAGCGTTGTAAGGGTCGGCACCTACGAGCAGTACTTC	CSVVRVGTYEQYF
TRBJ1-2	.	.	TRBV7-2	TGTGCCAGCAGCTACCCCTGGGGGGATGGCTACACCTTC	CASSYPWGDGYTF
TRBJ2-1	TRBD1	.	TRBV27	TGTGCCAGCAGTTCCCTCGAGGGGGCCACCTACAATGAGCAGTTCTTC	CASSSLEGATYNEQFF
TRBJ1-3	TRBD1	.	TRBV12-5	TGTGCTAGTGGTTTGGTAACAGGGGGGCCCTCCTCTGGAAACACCATATATTTT	CASGLVTGGPSSGNTIYF
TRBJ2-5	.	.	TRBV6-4	TGTGCCAGCAGGACCGTCTCGTTTTGGGAGACCCAGTACTTC	CASRTVSFWETQYF
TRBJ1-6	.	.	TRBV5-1	TGCGCCAGCAGCTTGGGGGCAGGGCCGGGGGCAAATTCACCCCTCCACTTT	CASSLGAGPGANSPLHF
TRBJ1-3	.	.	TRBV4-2	TGTGCCAGCAGCCAAGACTCCGGGGGCACCATATATTTT	CASSQDSGGTIYF
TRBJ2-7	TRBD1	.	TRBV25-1	TGTGCCAGCAGTGAAGTCGGGACAGGGATCCACGAGCAGTACTTC	CASSEVGTGIHEQYF
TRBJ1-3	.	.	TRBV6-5	TGTGCCAGCAGTTACTCGAGAACAGGCTACCGAAACACCATATATTTT	CASSYSRTGYRNTIYF
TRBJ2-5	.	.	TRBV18	TGTGCCAGCTCACCGCAGGGTGTTCCAGAGACCCAGTACTTC	CASSPQGVPETQYF
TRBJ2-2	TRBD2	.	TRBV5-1	TGCGCCAGCAGCTCCGGGACTAGCGCAAACACCGGGGAGCTGTTTTTT	CASSSGTSANTGELFF
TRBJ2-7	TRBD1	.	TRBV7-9	TGTGCCAGCAGCGTTCCGGGACAGGGGAACTACGAGCAGTACTTC	CASSVPGQGNYEQYF
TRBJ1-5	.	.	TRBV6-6	TGTGCCAGCAGTTACTCGAGGAATAGCAATCAGCCCCAGCATTTT	CASSYSRNSNQPQHF
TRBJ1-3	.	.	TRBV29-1	TGCAGCGTCTCGGACAAGTGGAACACCATATATTTT	CSVSDKWNTIYF
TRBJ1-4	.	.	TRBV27	TGTGCCAGCCGAAGCACCGTAGGAGTAGAAAAACTGTTTTTT	CASRSTVGVEKLFF
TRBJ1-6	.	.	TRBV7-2	TGTGCCAGCAGCTCGACGGGGGCCCCCCTCCACTTT	CASSSTGAPLHF